The 21 T cell receptor beta chains below all came from one sample that was sequenced in a study of beta chain features in type 1 diabetes. The investigators reverse transcribed all of the isolated RNA, so they sequenced expressed TCRB transcripts. Clones were read by immunoSEQ multiplex PCR, and TCRdb kept only the in-frame ones, dropping some. The repertoire holds hundreds of thousands of clones, with 25% to 35% as singletons. Sequencing used naive CD4+ T cells from blood. The source of these receptors is a man aged 18 to 30 in good health.

The CDR3, as DNA: TGTGCCAGCAGCAACAGGGATTCGGGTGAGCAGTTCTTC. Protein sequence: CASSNRDSGEQFF. V gene TRBV7-2 combines with J gene TRBJ2-1; D possibly corresponds to TRBD1 (6 bases). V shed 5 bases and J shed 9 bases, with 14 bases lying between them. This CDR3 is built from 13 residues. The germline V gene encodes CDR1 SGHTA and CDR2 FQGNSA.

This clone was detected only a few times. This sequence joins TRBV5-5 and TRBJ2-5; 10 bases agree with TRBD2. After removal of 5 bases from V and 2 bases from J, the junction contained 9 bases not matched to a gene. The V gene's germline CDR1 is SGHKS and CDR2 YYEKEE (reference sequence). CDR3 length: 16 residues. The CDR3 region has the DNA TGTGCCAGCAGGCGTAACCTAGCGGGAGTTCAAGAGACCCAGTACTTC. This gives the protein CASRRNLAGVQETQYF.

In DNA, the CDR3 is TGTGCCAGCAGCTGGGGGACAGCCAACACTGAAGCTTTCTTT. Its translation is CASSWGTANTEAFF. The chain uses TRBV7-9 and TRBJ1-1; 7 nucleotides agree with TRBD1. Germline V gene lookup returns CDR1 SEHNR and CDR2 FQNEAQ (reference sequence). CDR3 length: 14 amino acids. J lost 2 bases, V lost 4 bases, and 4 bases had no gene match.

The chain uses TRBV11-2 and TRBJ2-5; TRBD1 agrees at 7 bases. Trimming cost V 5 bases and J 2 bases; bases outside gene matches: 11. CDR3 length: 16 amino acids. CDR1 and CDR2 from the germline V gene are SGHAT and FQNNGV. The CDR3 reads CASSQTRTGKQETQYF. CDR3 DNA: TGTGCCAGCAGCCAAACTAGGACAGGCAAGCAAGAGACCCAGTACTTC.

The V and J genes are TRBV4-3 and TRBJ2-1, with 9 bases lining up with TRBD2. Germline loops: CDR1 LGHNA, CDR2 YSLEER. The V and J ends lost 8 bases and 7 bases, in that order; junction bases with no gene match: 12. The CDR3 totals 15 residues. The CDR3 DNA is TGCGCCAGCGCCCTGGGGTTAGCGGGAGTTAATGAGCAGTTCTTC. Residues: CASALGLAGVNEQFF.

The chain employs TRBV27 and TRBJ2-5; weak D call: TRBD1 (5 bases). Germline V gene data show CDR1 as MNHEY and CDR2 as SMNVEV (reference sequence). CDR3 length: 15 residues. V shed 0 bases and J shed 2 bases, with 10 bases lying between them. The CDR3 coding sequence is TGTGCCAGCAGTTTATCGCGACAGCAACAAGAGACCCAGTACTTC. Protein: CASSLSRQQQETQYF.

This clone has more than one count but fewer than ten. The V call is TRBV15, the J call TRBJ2-5; 9 bases line up with TRBD1. Per germline, CDR1 LNHNV and CDR2 YYDKDF (reference sequence). V dropped 1 base and J dropped 4; count of bases not matched to a gene: 10. This CDR3 contains 17 residues. In DNA form, the CDR3 reads TGTGCCACCAGCAGAGCCCGGGACAGGGCCGTGGTAGAGACCCAGTACTTC. It translates to CATSRARDRAVVETQYF.

This clone came up a few times. CDR3 in DNA: TGTGCCAGCAGCTTAGTTCCGCTCGGAGGGACAGGGAGACCCTACGAGCAGTACTTC. It specifies CASSLVPLGGTGRPYEQYF. This chain joins TRBV7-2 and TRBJ2-7; 9 bases are a match to TRBD1. Per germline, CDR1 SGHTA and CDR2 FQGNSA. The CDR3 runs to 19 residues. V lost 1 base, J lost 2 bases, and 15 bases stayed unmatched. The complete variable domain, with remaining parts taken from reference TRBV7-2 and TRBJ2-7, reads GAGVSQSPSNKVTEKGKDVELRCDPISGHTALYWYRQSLGQGLEFLIYFQGNSAPDKSGLPSDRFSAERTGGSVSTLTIQRTQQEDSAVYLCASSLVPLGGTGRPYEQYFGPGTRLTVT.

J is TRBJ1-4 and V is TRBV30, with 7 bases matching TRBD1. Germline lookup yields CDR1 GTSNPN and CDR2 SVGIG (reference sequence). Trimming took 1 base from V and 5 from J; bases not matched to a gene: 4. There are 14 residues in the CDR3. Written as DNA, the CDR3 is TGTGCCTGGAGTGCGGGACAGATCAATGAAAAACTGTTTTTT. It yields the protein CAWSAGQINEKLFF.

The sample holds a few counts of this clone. The chain joins TRBV27 to TRBJ2-5; D possibly corresponds to TRBD2 (6 bases). CDR3 size: 17 residues. Germline-derived CDR1 and CDR2 are MNHEY and SMNVEV (reference sequence). Trimming cost V 4 bases and J 5 bases, with 23 bases left between them. CDR3 sequence: CASSSAMRGIHGETQYF. The CDR3 DNA is TGTGCCAGCAGTTCTGCAATGCGGGGAATACATGGGGAGACCCAGTACTTC.

This clone was observed a handful of times. Here the CDR3 reads CASSLTPTDTQYF. Written as DNA, the CDR3 is TGTGCCAGCAGCCTGACTCCCACAGATACGCAGTATTTT. The V gene is TRBV7-9, the J gene TRBJ2-3; D is unclear. V was pared by 5 bases and J by 2 bases, with 8 bases between. The germline V gene has CDR1 SEHNR and CDR2 FQNEAQ (reference sequence). The CDR3 covers 13 residues. The whole variable domain, filled in from reference TRBV7-9 and TRBJ2-3, reads DTGVSQNPRHKITKRGQNVTFRCDPISEHNRLYWYRQTLGQGPEFLTYFQNEAQLEKSRLLSDRFSAERPKGSFSTLEIQRTEQGDSAMYLCASSLTPTDTQYFGPGTRLTVL.

This clone was recorded once. The rearrangement links TRBV11-2 to TRBJ2-5; D perhaps matches TRBD2 (6 bases). CDR1 SGHAT and CDR2 FQNNGV come from the germline V gene. The CDR3 has 17 amino acids. V was cut by 2 bases and J by 4 bases, with 20 bases left in between. This CDR3 is CASSLRSSVPHSETQYF. The CDR3 coding sequence is TGTGCCAGCAGCTTACGCTCTAGCGTTCCCCATTCAGAGACCCAGTACTTC.

Concerning this clone: The same CDR3 is also encoded by other DNA sequences in this sample. The chain has TRBV9 and TRBJ2-3, with a tentative D call TRBD2 (5 bases). The CDR3 spans 16 residues. Germline V lookup: CDR1 SGDLS, CDR2 YYNGEE. V was shortened by 0 bases and J by 1 base, with 12 bases between the two germline ends. CDR3 sequence reads: CASSVGTSGGTDTQYF. The CDR3 nucleotides are TGTGCCAGCAGCGTAGGGACTTCGGGTGGCACAGATACGCAGTATTTT. Full variable domain (remainder filled in from reference TRBV9 and TRBJ2-3): DSGVTQTPKHLITATGQRVTLRCSPRSGDLSVYWYQQSLDQGLQFLIQYYNGEERAKGNILERFSAQQFPDLHSELNLSSLELGDSALYFCASSVGTSGGTDTQYFGPGTRLTVL.

This clone was observed a handful of times. The gene calls are TRBV7-8 and TRBJ2-3; D remains ambiguous. With 5 bases removed from V and 6 bases from J, the gap between germline ends came to 6 bases. The germline V gene encodes CDR1 SGHVS and CDR2 FQNEAQ. The CDR3 spans 11 residues. The CDR3 coding sequence is TGTGCCAGCAGCCCCAGGGATACGCAGTATTTT. Protein sequence: CASSPRDTQYF. Combining the CDR3 with reference TRBV7-8 and TRBJ2-3 gives the whole variable domain GAGVSQSPRYKVAKRGQDVALRCDPISGHVSLFWYQQALGQGPEFLTYFQNEAQLDKSGLPSDRFFAERPEGSVSTLKIQRTQQEDSAVYLCASSPRDTQYFGPGTRLTVL.

The J gene is TRBJ2-3, the V gene TRBV7-3; TRBD1 might be the D (6 bases). V shed 5 bases and J shed 3 bases, with 9 bases lying between them. CDR1 is SGHTA and CDR2 is FQGTGA in the germline V gene. The CDR3 is 13 amino acids. For the CDR3, the DNA is TGTGCCAGCAGCATAGGGGGTACAGATACGCAGTATTTT. It specifies CASSIGGTDTQYF.

The chain carries TRBV7-2 and TRBJ2-2, with a possible D match to TRBD1 (5 bases). The germline gives CDR1 SGHTA, CDR2 FQGNSA. The CDR3 runs to 13 residues. V lost 4 bases to trimming and J lost 6 bases, with 9 bases between them. The CDR3 coding sequence is TGTGCCAGCAGCTCAGGGCCAGCCGGGGAGCTGTTTTTT. Encoded protein: CASSSGPAGELFF.

J is TRBJ1-2 and V is TRBV6-6; D is uncertain. The CDR3 loop spans 12 amino acids. V lost 5 bases and J 2 bases, leaving 6 bases between the germline ends. Germline CDR1 MNHNY, CDR2 SVGAGI (reference sequence). DNA for the CDR3: TGTGCCAGCAGTGGGATGAACTATGGCTACACCTTC. Amino acid sequence: CASSGMNYGYTF.

This clone was seen more than once but under ten times. This chain connects TRBV30 to TRBJ1-5, with D possibly matching TRBD1 (5 bases). The germline V gene encodes CDR1 GTSNPN and CDR2 SVGIG (reference sequence). With 0 bases removed from V and 6 bases from J, the gap between germline ends came to 9 bases. There are 13 residues in the CDR3. CDR3 nucleotide sequence: TGTGCCTGGAGTGTACAGGAAAGTCAGCCCCAGCATTTT. Amino acids: CAWSVQESQPQHF.

This clone was recorded a few times. The V and J genes are TRBV6-6 and TRBJ2-3; 9 bases line up with TRBD1. In germline, CDR1 is MNHNY, CDR2 SVGAGI (reference sequence). CDR3 length equals 14 residues. V was pared by 6 bases and J by 6 bases, with 7 bases of the junction left unmatched. The CDR3 region is CASRETGGGDTQYF. CDR3 coding DNA: TGTGCCAGCAGGGAAACAGGGGGCGGGGATACGCAGTATTTT.

This sequence joins TRBV11-2 and TRBJ2-2; D is perhaps TRBD2 (5 bases). The germline V gene encodes CDR1 SGHAT and CDR2 FQNNGV. Trimming shortened V by 7 bases and J by 4 bases, and 16 bases separated the two germline ends. The CDR3 is made up of 15 amino acids. The DNA for the CDR3 is TGTGCCAGCACCGGCCGGGGTAGGGTCACCGGGGAGCTGTTTTTT. Its translation: CASTGRGRVTGELFF.

This rearrangement joins TRBV7-2 to TRBJ2-2; TRBD2 is a possible D gene (5 bases). The CDR3 is 14 residues long. Germline lookup yields CDR1 SGHTA and CDR2 FQGNSA. V dropped 5 bases and J dropped 6 bases, with 13 bases sitting between them. As DNA, the CDR3 is TGTGCCAGCAGCCCTACGGCCGGGGCCGGGGAGCTGTTTTTT. Translating gives CASSPTAGAGELFF.